This T cell receptor (beta chain) was captured by sequencing in a study of cytomegalovirus exposure and HLA in healthy donors. The CDR3 consists of 15 residues. Looked up from germline, CDR1 is SGDLS and CDR2 is YYNGEE. V was clipped by 1 base and J by 7 bases, with 14 bases between them. Researchers ran the PCR with 60 Vbeta and 13 Jbeta primers. TCRdb keeps only in-frame clones here, not all; method: immunoSEQ multiplex PCR. The repertoire has about 88,000 clones, about 90% of them found once; the top ten carry roughly 2.2%. This rearrangement joins TRBV9 to TRBJ1-4; D might be TRBD1 (6 bases). The material sequenced was PBMCs. This clonotype was sampled from a man aged 18 to 29 in good health and CMV-seronegative. Written as DNA, the CDR3 is TGTGCCAGCAGCGTATCAGGGGCGGGTGGTGAAAAACTGTTTTTT. This codes for CASSVSGAGGEKLFF.